These T cell receptor beta chains were read from a single sample in a study of cytomegalovirus exposure and HLA in healthy donors. Measured with immunoSEQ multiplex PCR; TCRdb has only the in-frame clones, and not every one. The sample has some 130,000 clones, 60% to 75% seen once. Sequenced sample: PBMCs. Receptor source: a human donor in good health. Each CDR3 is given with its conserved first and last residue. A D gene is named only where the DNA matches it firmly. Clone size is not always given. Where it is, it says once, few, many or a class for expanded clones.

abundance	d_gene	v_gene	j_gene	CDR3aa	CDR3nt
NA	NA	TRBV7-2	TRBJ2-3	CASSPDFTTDTQYF	TGTGCCAGCAGCCCGGACTTTACCACAGATACGCAGTATTTT
NA	NA	TRBV12-5	TRBJ2-2	CASGFGRGETGELFF	TGTGCTAGTGGTTTCGGCAGGGGTGAGACCGGGGAGCTGTTTTTT
NA	TRBD2	TRBV28	TRBJ2-7	CASSPHSGGSGEQYF	TGTGCCAGCAGCCCCCATTCTGGCGGGAGCGGCGAGCAGTACTTC
NA	NA	TRBV11-3	TRBJ1-2	CASSLVAGGGYTF	TGTGCCAGCAGCTTAGTAGCGGGAGGCGGCTACACCTTC
NA	TRBD2	TRBV5-8	TRBJ2-7	CASSLASGRALGYEQYF	TGTGCCAGCAGCTTGGCTAGCGGGAGGGCCTTGGGCTACGAGCAGTACTTC
NA	TRBD1	TRBV6-1	TRBJ1-2	CAIPQTGGVDYGYTF	TGTGCCATTCCTCAAACAGGGGGCGTTGACTATGGCTACACCTTC
NA	TRBD2	TRBV2	TRBJ2-7	CASSGLAGPYEQYF	TGTGCCAGCAGCGGACTAGCGGGTCCCTACGAGCAGTACTTC
few	TRBD1	TRBV4-3	TRBJ2-7	CASSQDYANRGITYEQYF	TGCGCCAGCAGCCAAGATTACGCGAACAGGGGGATCACCTACGAGCAGTACTTC
few	TRBD2	TRBV5-4	TRBJ2-3	CASSATSGRADTQYF	TGTGCCAGCAGCGCGACTAGCGGGAGGGCAGATACGCAGTATTTT
NA	TRBD2	TRBV7-7	TRBJ2-2	CASSLGGRNTGELFF	TGTGCCAGCAGCTTAGGCGGGAGAAACACCGGGGAGCTGTTTTTT
NA	NA	TRBV5-5	TRBJ1-5	CASTVSPGARQPQHF	TGTGCCAGCACGGTCTCTCCAGGGGCTAGACAGCCCCAGCATTTT
NA	TRBD2	TRBV4-2	TRBJ2-5	CASSRDRGTSGRAVETQYF	TGTGCCAGCAGCCGAGATCGTGGGACTAGCGGGAGGGCCGTGGAGACCCAGTACTTC
NA	TRBD2	TRBV5-5	TRBJ2-2	CASSISLAGGPGELFF	TGTGCCAGCAGCATATCACTAGCGGGAGGCCCCGGGGAGCTGTTTTTT
NA	TRBD1	TRBV6-6	TRBJ1-1	CASSAGQGALNTEAFF	TGTGCCAGCAGCGCCGGACAGGGGGCCCTGAACACTGAAGCTTTCTTT
NA	TRBD1	TRBV10-1	TRBJ2-7	CASKGQGYEQYF	TGCGCCAGCAAGGGACAGGGCTACGAGCAGTACTTC
NA	TRBD2	TRBV27	TRBJ2-2	CASSPQLAGANTGELFF	TGTGCCAGCAGTCCCCAACTAGCGGGGGCGAACACCGGGGAGCTGTTTTTT
NA	NA	TRBV7-9	TRBJ2-7	CASSRDSYSYEQYF	TGTGCCAGCAGCCGCGACAGCTATTCCTACGAGCAGTACTTC
NA	TRBD2	TRBV19	TRBJ2-3	CASSRNRRAGITDTQYF	TGTGCCAGTAGTAGGAATCGCCGAGCGGGAATCACAGATACGCAGTATTTT
NA	TRBD2	TRBV19	TRBJ2-1	CASSISKRERYNEQFF	TGTGCCAGTAGTATAAGTAAGCGGGAGCGATACAATGAGCAGTTCTTC
NA	NA	TRBV5-4	TRBJ1-1	CASSLAGGAHITEAFF	TGTGCCAGCAGCTTGGCCGGGGGGGCGCACATCACTGAAGCTTTCTTT